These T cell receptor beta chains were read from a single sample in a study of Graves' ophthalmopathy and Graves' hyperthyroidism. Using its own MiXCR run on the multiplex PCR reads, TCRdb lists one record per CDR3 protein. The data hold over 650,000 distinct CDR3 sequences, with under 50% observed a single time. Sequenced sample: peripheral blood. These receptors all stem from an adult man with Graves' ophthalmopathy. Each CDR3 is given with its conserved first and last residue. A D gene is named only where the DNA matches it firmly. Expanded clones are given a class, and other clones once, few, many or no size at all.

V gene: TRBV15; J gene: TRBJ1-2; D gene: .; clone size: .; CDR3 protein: CATSGQGSDGYTF; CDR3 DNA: TGTGCCACCAGCGGCCAAGGGAGCGATGGCTACACCTTC
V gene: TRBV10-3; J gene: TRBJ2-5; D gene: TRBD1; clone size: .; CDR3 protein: CAISRGTKTQYF; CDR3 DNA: TGTGCCATCAGCAGGGGGACGAAGACCCAGTACTTC
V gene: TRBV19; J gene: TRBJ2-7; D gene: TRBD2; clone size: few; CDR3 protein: CASSTLAGDTEQYF; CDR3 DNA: TGTGCCAGTAGTACGCTAGCGGGAGACACCGAGCAGTACTTC
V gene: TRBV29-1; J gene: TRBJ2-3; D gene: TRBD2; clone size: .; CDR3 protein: CSGTGLAGNTDTQYF; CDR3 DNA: TGCAGCGGTACGGGTCTAGCGGGAAACACAGATACGCAGTATTTT
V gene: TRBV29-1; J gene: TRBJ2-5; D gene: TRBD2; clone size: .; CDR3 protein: CSAEGTSALQETQYF; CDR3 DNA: TGCAGCGCCGAGGGGACTAGCGCACTACAAGAGACCCAGTACTTC
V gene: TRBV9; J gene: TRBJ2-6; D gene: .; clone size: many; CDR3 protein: CASRSGANVLTF; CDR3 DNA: TGTGCCAGCAGGTCTGGGGCCAACGTCCTGACTTTC
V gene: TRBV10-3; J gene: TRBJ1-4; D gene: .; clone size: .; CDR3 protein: CASSYRQGGKLFF; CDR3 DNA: TGTGCCAGCAGTTACAGGCAGGGAGGAAAACTGTTTTTT
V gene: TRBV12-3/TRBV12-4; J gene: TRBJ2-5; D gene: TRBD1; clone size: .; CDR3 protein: CASSLEGTGGQVTQYF; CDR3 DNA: TGTGCCAGCAGTTTAGAGGGGACAGGGGGCCAAGTGACCCAGTACTTC
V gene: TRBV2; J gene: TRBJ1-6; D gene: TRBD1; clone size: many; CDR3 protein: CASRAGQGRYNSPLHF; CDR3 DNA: TGTGCCAGCAGGGCAGGACAGGGAAGATATAATTCACCCCTCCACTTT
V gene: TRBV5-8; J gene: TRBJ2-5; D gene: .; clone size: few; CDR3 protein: CASTSRKGFRETQYF; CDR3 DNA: TGTGCCAGCACCTCCCGTAAGGGTTTTCGGGAGACCCAGTACTTC
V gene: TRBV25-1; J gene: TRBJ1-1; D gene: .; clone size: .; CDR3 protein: CASSDGGQGIEAFF; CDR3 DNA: TGTGCCAGCAGTGACGGGGGGCAGGGCATTGAAGCTTTCTTT
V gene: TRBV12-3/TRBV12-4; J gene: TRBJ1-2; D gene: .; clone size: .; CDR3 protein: CASSLTGGALGYTF; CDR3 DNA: TGTGCCAGCAGTTTGACTGGTGGGGCGCTGGGCTACACCTTC
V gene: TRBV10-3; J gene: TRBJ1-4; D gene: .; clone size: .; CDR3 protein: CAIGGTGSGHEKLFF; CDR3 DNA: TGTGCCATCGGGGGGACGGGTTCAGGGCATGAAAAACTGTTTTTT
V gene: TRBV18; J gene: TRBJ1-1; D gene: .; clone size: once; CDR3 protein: CASSPGRQNTEAFF; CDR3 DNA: TGTGCCAGCTCACCCGGACGGCAGAACACTGAAGCTTTCTTT
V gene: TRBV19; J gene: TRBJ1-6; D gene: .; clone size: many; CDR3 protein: CASSNDLVDSYNSPLHF; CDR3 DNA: TGTGCCAGTAGCAATGACTTGGTCGATTCCTATAATTCACCCCTCCACTTT
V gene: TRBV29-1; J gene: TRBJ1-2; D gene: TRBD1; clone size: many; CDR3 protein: CSVEEEGRGRDRGYGYTF; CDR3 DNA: TGCAGCGTTGAAGAAGAGGGCCGGGGAAGGGACAGGGGGTATGGCTACACCTTC
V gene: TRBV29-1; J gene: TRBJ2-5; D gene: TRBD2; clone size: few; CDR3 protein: CSVAGLAGGQETQYF; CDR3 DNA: TGCAGCGTTGCTGGACTAGCGGGGGGTCAAGAGACCCAGTACTTC
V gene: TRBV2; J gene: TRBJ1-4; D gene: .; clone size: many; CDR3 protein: CASSVDDEKLFF; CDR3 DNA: TGTGCCAGCAGTGTTGATGATGAAAAACTGTTTTTT
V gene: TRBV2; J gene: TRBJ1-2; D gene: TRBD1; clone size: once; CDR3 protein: CASSYEGAENYGYTF; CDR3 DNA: TGTGCCAGCAGTTACGAGGGGGCGGAGAACTATGGCTACACCTTC